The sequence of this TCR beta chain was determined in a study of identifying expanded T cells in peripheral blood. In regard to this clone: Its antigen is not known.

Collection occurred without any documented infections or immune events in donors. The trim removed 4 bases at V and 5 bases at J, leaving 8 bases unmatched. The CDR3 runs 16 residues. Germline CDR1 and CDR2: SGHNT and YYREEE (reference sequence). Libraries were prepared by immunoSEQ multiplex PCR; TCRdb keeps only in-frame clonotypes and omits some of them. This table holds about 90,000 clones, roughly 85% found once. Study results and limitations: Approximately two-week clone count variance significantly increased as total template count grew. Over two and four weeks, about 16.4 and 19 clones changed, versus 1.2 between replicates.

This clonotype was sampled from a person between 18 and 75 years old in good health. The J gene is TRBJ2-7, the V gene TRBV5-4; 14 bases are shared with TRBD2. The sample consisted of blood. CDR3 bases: TGTGCCAGCAGCCCAGGACTAGCGGGGGGTAAGCACGAGCAGTACTTC. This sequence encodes CASSPGLAGGKHEQYF.